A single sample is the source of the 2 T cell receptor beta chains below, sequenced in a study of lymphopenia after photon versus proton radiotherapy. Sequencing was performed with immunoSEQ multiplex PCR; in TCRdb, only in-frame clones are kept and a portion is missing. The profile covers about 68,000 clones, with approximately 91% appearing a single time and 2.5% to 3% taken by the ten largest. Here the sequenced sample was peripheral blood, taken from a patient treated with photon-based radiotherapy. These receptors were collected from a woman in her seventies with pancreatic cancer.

The CDR3 here is CAASQPGLAFSYEQYF. The CDR3 bases are TGTGCCGCTTCACAGCCGGGACTAGCGTTCTCCTACGAGCAGTACTTC. V usage is TRBV21-1 and J usage is TRBJ2-7; TRBD2, the D gene given by the table, was not confirmed from the DNA. TRBV21-1 is a documented pseudogene. The CDR3 has 16 amino acids.

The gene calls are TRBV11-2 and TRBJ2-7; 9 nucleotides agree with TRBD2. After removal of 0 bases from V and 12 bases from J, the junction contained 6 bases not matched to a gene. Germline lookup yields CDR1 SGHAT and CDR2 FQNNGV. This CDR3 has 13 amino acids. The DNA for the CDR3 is TGTGCCAGCAGCTTAGAGTCTAGCGGGAAGGGGTACTTC. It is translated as CASSLESSGKGYF.